This TCR beta chain is from a study of OX40 agonist ivuxolimab in advanced cancers. Background on the study: Patients in the trial were receiving intravenous ivuxolimab every 2 weeks, at doses of 0.01 to 10 mg/kg. Recorded diagnoses for dose-escalation patients were hepatocellular carcinoma, melanoma, renal cell or head and neck cancer. General study points: Doses of 0.1 to 3.0 mg/kg were accompanied by clonal expansion of CD4+ and CD8+ blood T cells by week 6.

The ends were cut back, 2 bases at V and 3 bases at J, with 14 bases in the middle. Per the germline V gene, CDR1 is SGHRS and CDR2 is YFSETQ. The CDR3 is 15 residues long. Of note for this clone: Its target is not known.

TCRdb's copy holds only in-frame clones and misses some; the assay was immunoSEQ multiplex PCR. The sample carries roughly 35,000 clones, 70% to 90% recorded once. The sample here was CD4+ or CD8+ T cells sorted from blood, taken in a trial of the OX40 agonist ivuxolimab. This sequence originates from an adult with an advanced solid tumor such as melanoma, head and neck, liver or kidney cancer. V is TRBV5-1 and J is TRBJ2-5; D possibly matches TRBD1 or TRBD2 (5 bases each). The CDR3 bases are TGCGCCAGCAGCTTTAGCGACAGCGGAGAAGAGACCCAGTACTTC. Translation: CASSFSDSGEETQYF.